Presented here are 5 T cell receptor beta chains from one specimen sequenced in a study of control samples from healthy donors and cancer patients. Sequenced by immunoSEQ multiplex PCR; TCRdb stores in-frame clones only, minus some. The table has under 40,000 clones, about 86% seen once. The sample was PBMCs. Receptor source: a woman between 55 and 75 years old with lung cancer.

CDR3 nucleotides: TGTGCCACCAGCAGAGCTACAGGGGTCGGGGAGCTGTTTTTT. Translated, it gives CATSRATGVGELFF. The J gene is TRBJ2-2, the V gene TRBV15; 7 bases match TRBD1. This CDR3 spans 14 amino acids. V was pared by 1 base and J by 7 bases, with 3 bases of the junction left unmatched. Germline lookup yields CDR1 LNHNV and CDR2 YYDKDF (reference sequence).

The V call is TRBV7-9, the J call TRBJ2-7; the D is unclear. Trimming left V 4 bases short and J 3 bases short, with 4 bases between. CDR1 and CDR2 from the germline V gene are SEHNR and FQNEAQ (reference sequence). The CDR3 contains 11 residues. CDR3 loop: CASSSFYEQYF. CDR3 coding DNA: TGTGCCAGCAGCTCTTTCTACGAGCAGTACTTC.

The rearrangement joins TRBV6-2 or TRBV6-3 to TRBJ1-5; D might be TRBD1 (5 bases). The CDR3 loop spans 16 amino acids. Trimming stripped 2 bases from V and 7 bases from J, with 18 bases between. Germline loops: CDR1 MNHEY, CDR2 SVGEGT. CDR3 sequence: CASSYLAGGGGQPQHF. The CDR3 DNA follows: TGTGCCAGCAGTTACCTCGCCGGGGGGGGAGGCCAGCCCCAGCATTTT.

CDR3 coding DNA: TGTGCTAGTGATTGCTTAGCGGGGGCCTCCTACGAGCAGTACTTC. It encodes CASDCLAGASYEQYF. The V and J genes are TRBV12-5 and TRBJ2-7, with TRBD2 matching 9 bases. Germline assignment: CDR1 LGHNT and CDR2 FRNRAP. After removal of 7 bases from V and 0 bases from J, the junction contained 7 bases not matched to a gene. The CDR3 has 15 amino acids.

This chain joins TRBV27 and TRBJ2-3; 8 bases fit TRBD1. There are 15 residues in the CDR3. Trimming at V came to 3 bases and at J to 2 bases, leaving 4 bases not matched to a gene. Germline CDR1 is MNHEY and CDR2 is SMNVEV (reference sequence). CDR3 nucleotides: TGTGCCAGCAGTTTGGGACAGGCACTCACAGATACGCAGTATTTT. This codes for CASSLGQALTDTQYF.